The T cell receptor beta chain under discussion was sequenced for a study of tumor-infiltrating lymphocytes in primary liver carcinoma. On this clonotype: Antigen specificity is unknown. The CDR3 ends on some other residue instead of the conserved phenylalanine or tryptophan, so this is likely a read error.

DNA and RNA were both co-extracted from about 19-30 mg of bulk tissue that had not been sorted. Uniformly, tumor samples exhibited a viable tumor cell fraction exceeding 80%. Findings and limits, study-wide: Overlap in tumor-adjacent and tumor-blood pairs fell below that of tumor region pairs. No more than about 8-24% of top clones could be seen in all five tumor regions.

The authors made TCR beta cDNA from around 500 ng total RNA with a constant-region primer. Employing slightly modified ARM-PCR, three nested multiplex PCR rounds were run, and these gave rise to the TCR beta libraries. Rounds one and two of PCR, each of around 11 cycles, were primed with TRBV1-TRBV30 forward primers and a C-beta reverse primer. TCRdb passed the multiplex PCR reads through MiXCR, listing each CDR3 protein once. Altogether more than 95,000 distinct CDR3 sequences are present, 64% being singletons, with the ten largest covering more than 7%. CDR3 length: 13 amino acids. Between the trimmed V and J ends, which lost 4 bases and 2 bases, there was a span of 7 bases. Germline V gene lookup returns CDR1 SGHRS and CDR2 YFSETQ.

The chain recombines TRBV5-1 with TRBJ2-1; D gene ambiguous. The TCR sequence derives from an older woman with primary liver carcinoma and hepatitis B virus infection. Sequenced input: liver tumor tissue from sampling region 3. Subset reported: tumor region T3, left-lateral pole. The CDR3 bases are TGCGCCAGCAGCCTGCCCCCCTACAATGAGCAGTTCTTA. This encodes CASSLPPYNEQFL.